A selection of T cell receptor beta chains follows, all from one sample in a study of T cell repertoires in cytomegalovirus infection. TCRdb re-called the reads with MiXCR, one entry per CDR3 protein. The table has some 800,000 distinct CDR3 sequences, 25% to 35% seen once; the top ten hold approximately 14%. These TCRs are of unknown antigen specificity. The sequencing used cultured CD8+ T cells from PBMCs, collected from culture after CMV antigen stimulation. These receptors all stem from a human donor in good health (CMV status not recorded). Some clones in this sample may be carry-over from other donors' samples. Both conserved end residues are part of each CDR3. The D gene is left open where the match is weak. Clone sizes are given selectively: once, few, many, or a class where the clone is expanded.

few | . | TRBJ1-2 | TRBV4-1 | TGCGCCAGCAGCCCCTGGACAGCAGAGGATGGCTACACCTTC | CASSPWTAEDGYTF
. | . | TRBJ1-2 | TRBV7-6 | TGTGCCAGCAGCCCGGGCGCGGGTGAGGAGGGCTACACCTTC | CASSPGAGEEGYTF
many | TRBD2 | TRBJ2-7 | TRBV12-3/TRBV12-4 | TGTGCCAGCAGTGAAGCGGGGACCGGGTACGAGCAGTACTTC | CASSEAGTGYEQYF
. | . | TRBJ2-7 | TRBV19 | TGTGCCAGTAGTATGGGGGCCAGGGGATACGAGCAGTACTTC | CASSMGARGYEQYF
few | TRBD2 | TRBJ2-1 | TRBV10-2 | TGCGCCAGCCTCGGGAGGGGTTCCTACAATGAGCAGTTCTTC | CASLGRGSYNEQFF
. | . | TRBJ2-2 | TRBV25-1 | TGTGCCAGCAGTGAATTTGGGGTCCTCGGGGAGCTGTTTTTT | CASSEFGVLGELFF
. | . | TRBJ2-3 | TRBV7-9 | TGTGCCAGCAGCGTCGGGGGAGCAGATACGCAGTATTTT | CASSVGGADTQYF
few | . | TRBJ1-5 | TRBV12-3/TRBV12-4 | TGTGCCAGCTCAACTTCCCCGGGAAGTCAGCCCCAGCATTTT | CASSTSPGSQPQHF
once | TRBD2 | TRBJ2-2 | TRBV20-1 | TGCAGTGCTCATCCGGAACTAGCGGGGGCCTTTAACACCGGGGAGCTGTTTTTT | CSAHPELAGAFNTGELFF
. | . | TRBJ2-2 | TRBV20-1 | TGCAGTGCTCCAGGGGGGGTTGGAGGGCAGAGGATCGGGGAGCTGTTTTTT | CSAPGGVGGQRIGELFF
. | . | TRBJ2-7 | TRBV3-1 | TGTGCCACTTCCCCGGGGGCGACGTACGAGCAGTACTTC | CATSPGATYEQYF
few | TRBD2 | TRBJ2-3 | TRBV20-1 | TGCAGTGCTATGGCGGGGGGCACAGATACGCAGTATTTT | CSAMAGGTDTQYF
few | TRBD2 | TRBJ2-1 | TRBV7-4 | TGTGCCAGCAGCTTTGGACCGGGACTAGCGGGGCAGGCAGTGAATGAGCAGTTCTTC | CASSFGPGLAGQAVNEQFF
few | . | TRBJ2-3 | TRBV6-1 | TGTGCCAGCAGTTATGTGGCAGGGAACACAGATACGCAGTATTTT | CASSYVAGNTDTQYF
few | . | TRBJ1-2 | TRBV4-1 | TGCGCCAGCAGCCAAGGTTTGGCCTTGGGCAAAAACTATGGCTACACCTTC | CASSQGLALGKNYGYTF
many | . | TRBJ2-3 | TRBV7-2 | TGTGCCAGCAGCCCCTCGCCCCGCACAGATACGCAGTATTTT | CASSPSPRTDTQYF
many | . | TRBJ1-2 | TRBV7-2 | TGTGCCAGCAGCCCAGATTGGGGGGGAATATATGGCTACACCTTC | CASSPDWGGIYGYTF
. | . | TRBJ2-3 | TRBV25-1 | TGTGCCAGCAGTGGCGAGAGGGCCATCACAGATACGCAGTATTTT | CASSGERAITDTQYF
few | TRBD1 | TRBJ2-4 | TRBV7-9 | TGTGCCAGCAGCTTAGCTCGGGACAGGGAAAACATTCAGTACTTC | CASSLARDRENIQYF
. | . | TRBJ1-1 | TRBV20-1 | TGCAGTGCTAGAGATCTCTATCGGGGGAGGTATACTGAAGCTTTCTTT | CSARDLYRGRYTEAFF
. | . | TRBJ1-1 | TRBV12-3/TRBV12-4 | TGTGCCAGCAGTTTGAAGGGGCGGGGTTCGCGGGATGAAGCTTTCTTT | CASSLKGRGSRDEAFF
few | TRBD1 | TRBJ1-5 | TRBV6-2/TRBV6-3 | TGTGCCAGCTCGGGACAGGTGATGAATCAGCCCCAGCATTTT | CASSGQVMNQPQHF
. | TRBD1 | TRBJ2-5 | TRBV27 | TGTGCCAGCAGTCGTGGGACAGGTCGGGGTCAAGAGACCCAGTACTTC | CASSRGTGRGQETQYF
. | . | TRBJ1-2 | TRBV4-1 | TGCGCCAGCAGCCAAGGGGGTCAGGGCTACACCTTC | CASSQGGQGYTF
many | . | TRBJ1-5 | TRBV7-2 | TGTGCCAGCAGCTCCCAAAGTTGGGGGGGCAATCAGCCCCAGCATTTT | CASSSQSWGGNQPQHF
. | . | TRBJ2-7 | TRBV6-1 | TGTGCCAGCAGTGATGCCCGGGTTTCAACCGCTTCCTACGAGCAGTACTTC | CASSDARVSTASYEQYF
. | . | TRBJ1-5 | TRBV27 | TGTGCCAGCAGCCCGACCGAAAATAGCAATCAGCCCCAGCATTTT | CASSPTENSNQPQHF
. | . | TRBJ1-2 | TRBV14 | TGTGCCAGCAGCCGTCAAGTAGGCTACACCTTC | CASSRQVGYTF
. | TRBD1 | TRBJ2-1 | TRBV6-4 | TGTGCCAGCAACCCTGGGGGGACAGGGGGCCAGAATGAGCAGTTCTTC | CASNPGGTGGQNEQFF
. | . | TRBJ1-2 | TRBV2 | TGTGCCAGCTTAGGGTTCTATGGCTACACCTTC | CASLGFYGYTF
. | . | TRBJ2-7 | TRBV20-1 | TGCAGTGCTACGGAGGGGATCGTGGAGCAGTACTTC | CSATEGIVEQYF